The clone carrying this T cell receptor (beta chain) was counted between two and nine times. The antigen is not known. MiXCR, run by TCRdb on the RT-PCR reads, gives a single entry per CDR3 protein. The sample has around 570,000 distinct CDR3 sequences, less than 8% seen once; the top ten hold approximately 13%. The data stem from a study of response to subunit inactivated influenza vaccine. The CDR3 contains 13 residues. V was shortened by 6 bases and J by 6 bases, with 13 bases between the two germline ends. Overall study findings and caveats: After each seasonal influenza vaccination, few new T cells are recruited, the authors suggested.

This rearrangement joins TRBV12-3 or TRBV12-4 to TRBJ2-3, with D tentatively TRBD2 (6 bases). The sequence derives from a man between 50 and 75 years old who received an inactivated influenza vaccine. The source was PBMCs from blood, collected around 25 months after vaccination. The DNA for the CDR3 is TGTGCCAGCAGGGACATAGGGAGGGATACGCAGTATTTT. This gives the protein CASRDIGRDTQYF.